This paragraph covers one T cell receptor (beta chain) sequence. The antigen is not known. The sample belongs to a study of cytomegalovirus exposure and HLA in healthy donors. Study-level points and caveats: In the analysis, some V segments, TRBV6-2 and TRBV6-3 included, were excluded as indistinguishable.

V was pared by 6 bases and J by 2 bases, with 22 bases of the junction left unmatched. CDR1 is SQVTM and CDR2 is ANQGSEA in the germline V gene. This CDR3 is built from 19 residues. Amplification used 60 Vbeta primers and 13 Jbeta primers. Study processing details: Per a later analysis, the number of unique TCR beta chains was about 80 million, of which about 10 million were shared. Repertoires were generated with immunoSEQ multiplex PCR, while TCRdb's copy carries only in-frame clones and drops some. D and trimming come from the DNA, and the V and J calls and clone size come from that table. In the table there are roughly 120,000 clones, about four fifths of which are singletons.

The sequencing sample was made of PBMCs. This TCR was recovered from a woman in her sixties or seventies in good health and CMV-seropositive. The V call is TRBV29-1, the J call TRBJ2-5; TRBD1 matches at 9 bases. In nucleotides, the CDR3 is TGCAGCGTGTCTCCCTGGACAGGGGTGAGGTGGGGGGGGCAAGAGACCCAGTACTTC. Amino acid sequence: CSVSPWTGVRWGGQETQYF.